This T cell receptor beta chain originates from a study of blood T cell repertoires in COVID-19. TCRdb's table, derived via immunoSEQ multiplex PCR, lists solely in-frame clones and lacks some. The sample lists more than 200,000 clones, roughly 88% seen once, with around 26% in the top ten. The clonotype originates from a man aged 40-50 years with acute or convalescent COVID-19. Sequencing was carried out using peripheral blood.

The CDR3 region has the DNA TGTGCCAGTAGTTCGGGGGGACAGGCCCCTAGGGCCCAGCATTTT. This codes for CASSSGGQAPRAQHF. The chain carries TRBV19 and TRBJ1-5; 8 bases are a match to TRBD1. Germline assignment: CDR1 LNHDA and CDR2 SQIVND (reference sequence). V dropped 5 bases and J dropped 11; count of bases not matched to a gene: 14. There are 15 residues in the CDR3. Looking up the rest from reference TRBV19 and TRBJ1-5 gives the full variable domain: DGGITQSPKYLFRKEGQNVTLSCEQNLNHDAMYWYRQDPGQGLRLIYYSQIVNDFQKGDIAEGYSVSREKKESFPLTVTSAQKNPTAFYLCASSSGGQAPRAQHFGDGTRLSIL.